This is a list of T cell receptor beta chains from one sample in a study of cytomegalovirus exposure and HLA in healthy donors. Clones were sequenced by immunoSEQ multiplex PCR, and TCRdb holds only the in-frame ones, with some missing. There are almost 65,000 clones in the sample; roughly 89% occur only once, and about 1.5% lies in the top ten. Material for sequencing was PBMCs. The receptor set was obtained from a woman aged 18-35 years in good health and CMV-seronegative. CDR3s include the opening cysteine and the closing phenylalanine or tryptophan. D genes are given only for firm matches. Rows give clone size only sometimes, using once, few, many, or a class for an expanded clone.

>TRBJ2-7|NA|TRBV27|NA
CASSLSQGSNEQYF
TGTGCCAGCAGTCTTTCACAGGGTAGCAACGAGCAGTACTTC
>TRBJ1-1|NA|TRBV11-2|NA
CASSSDTNTEAFF
TGTGCCAGCAGCTCCGACACGAACACTGAAGCTTTCTTT
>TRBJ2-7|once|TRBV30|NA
CAWSVQGHEQYF
TGTGCCTGGAGTGTCCAGGGCCACGAGCAGTACTTC
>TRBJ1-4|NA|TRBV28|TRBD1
CASSLWTGGEKLFF
TGTGCCAGCAGTTTATGGACAGGGGGCGAAAAACTGTTTTTT
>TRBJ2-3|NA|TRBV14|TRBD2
CASSQPGLVDTQYF
TGTGCCAGCAGCCAACCGGGACTAGTAGATACGCAGTATTTT
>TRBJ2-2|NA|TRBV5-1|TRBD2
CASSFGGTNTGELFF
TGCGCCAGCAGCTTCGGGGGGACGAACACCGGGGAGCTGTTTTTT
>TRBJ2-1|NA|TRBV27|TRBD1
CASSPRGNRGPSYNEQFF
TGTGCCAGCAGTCCGCGGGGAAACAGGGGGCCCTCCTACAATGAGCAGTTCTTC
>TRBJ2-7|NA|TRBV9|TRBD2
CASSVAPSGVYEQYF
TGTGCCAGCAGCGTAGCTCCTAGCGGGGTATACGAGCAGTACTTC
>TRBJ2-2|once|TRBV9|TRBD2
CASSPRGLAGGKNTGELFF
TGTGCCAGCAGCCCCCGGGGGTTGGCGGGAGGGAAGAACACCGGGGAGCTGTTTTTT
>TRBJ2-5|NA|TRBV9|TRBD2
CASSAGTSGGIQETQYF
TGTGCCAGCAGCGCCGGGACTAGCGGGGGCATACAAGAGACCCAGTACTTC
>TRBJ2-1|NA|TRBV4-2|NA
CASSHPSGNEQFF
TGTGCCAGCAGCCACCCCTCGGGAAATGAGCAGTTCTTC
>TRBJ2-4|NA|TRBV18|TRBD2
CASSPPAGGENIQYF
TGTGCCAGCTCACCACCGGCGGGGGGTGAAAACATTCAGTACTTC
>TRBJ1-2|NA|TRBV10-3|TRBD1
CAISEGQGINYGYTF
TGTGCCATCAGTGAGGGACAGGGGATAAACTATGGCTACACCTTC
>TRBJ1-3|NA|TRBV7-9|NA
CASSLLGGASGNTIYF
TGTGCCAGCAGCCTCCTGGGGGGAGCCTCTGGAAACACCATATATTTT
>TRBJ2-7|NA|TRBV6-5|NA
CASSYASGAYYEQYF
TGTGCCAGCAGTTACGCTAGTGGAGCCTACTACGAGCAGTACTTC
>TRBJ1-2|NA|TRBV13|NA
CASSRGKPLGGYTF
TGTGCCAGCAGTAGGGGCAAGCCCCTTGGGGGCTACACCTTC
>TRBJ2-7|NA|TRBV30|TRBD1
CAWRHHPGTGGHEQYF
TGTGCCTGGAGGCACCATCCCGGGACAGGGGGCCACGAGCAGTACTTC
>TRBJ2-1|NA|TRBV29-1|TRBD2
CSVGEGSYNEQFF
TGCAGCGTTGGGGAGGGCTCCTACAATGAGCAGTTCTTC
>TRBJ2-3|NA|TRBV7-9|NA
CASSLAQGEDTQYF
TGTGCCAGCAGCTTAGCGCAGGGCGAAGATACGCAGTATTTT
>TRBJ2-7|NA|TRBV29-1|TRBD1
CSVAGTGVNEQYF
TGCAGCGTTGCCGGGACAGGGGTGAACGAGCAGTACTTC
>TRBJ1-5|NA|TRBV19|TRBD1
CASSTGQGRNGQPQHF
TGTGCCAGTAGTACAGGACAGGGAAGGAATGGTCAGCCCCAGCATTTT
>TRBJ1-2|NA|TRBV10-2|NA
CASSESFTGRNYGYTF
TGCGCCAGCAGTGAGTCTTTTACAGGTCGGAACTATGGCTACACCTTC
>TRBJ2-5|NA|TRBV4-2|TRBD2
CASSQGVFGGGAGETQYF
TGTGCCAGCAGCCAAGGGGTCTTCGGCGGGGGGGCCGGGGAGACCCAGTACTTC